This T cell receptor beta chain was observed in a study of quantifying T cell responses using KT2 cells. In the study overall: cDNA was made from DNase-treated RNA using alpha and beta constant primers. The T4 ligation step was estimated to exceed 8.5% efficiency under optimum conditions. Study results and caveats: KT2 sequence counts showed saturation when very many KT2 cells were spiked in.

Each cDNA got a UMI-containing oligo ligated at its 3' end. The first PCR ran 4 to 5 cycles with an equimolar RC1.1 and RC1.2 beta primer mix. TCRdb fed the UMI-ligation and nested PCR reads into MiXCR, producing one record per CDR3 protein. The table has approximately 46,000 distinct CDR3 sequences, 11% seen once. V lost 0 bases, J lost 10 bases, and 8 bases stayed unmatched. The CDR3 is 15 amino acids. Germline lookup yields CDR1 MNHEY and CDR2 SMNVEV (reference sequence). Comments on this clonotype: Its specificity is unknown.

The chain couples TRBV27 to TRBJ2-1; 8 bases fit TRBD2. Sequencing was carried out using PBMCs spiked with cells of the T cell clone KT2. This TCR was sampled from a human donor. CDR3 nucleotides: TGTGCCAGCAGTTTATCTAGCGGGATTGTTAGGGAGCAGTTCTTC. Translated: CASSLSSGIVREQFF.